The entry below describes one T cell receptor beta chain. Other DNA sequences in this sample translate to the same CDR3. These data are taken from a study of cytomegalovirus exposure and HLA in healthy donors. Primers for the PCR totalled 60 Vbeta and 13 Jbeta. TCRdb's copy holds only in-frame clones and misses some; the assay was immunoSEQ multiplex PCR. The table lists about 160,000 clones, with 1% to 1.5% in the top ten. The CDR3 extends over 13 amino acids. Germline assignment: CDR1 SGHRS and CDR2 YFSETQ. The V end lost 1 base, the J end lost 4 bases, and 8 bases lay between the germline ends. The chain couples TRBV5-1 to TRBJ1-1; D is unresolved. Sequenced: PBMCs. This clonotype was obtained from an older woman in good health and CMV-seronegative. Here the CDR3 DNA reads TGCGCCAGCAGCTTGCGAGGAGGCACTGAAGCTTTCTTT. This codes for CASSLRGGTEAFF.